This T cell receptor (beta chain) was captured in a study of monozygotic twins with inflammatory bowel disease. Overall study findings and caveats: Results did not support any single strong IBD-associated signal or clonotype. Patients with IBD had less TCRbeta diversity (inverse Simpson) than their healthy co-twins. Twin pairs that were concordant did not differ from discordant pairs in repertoire similarity, possibly from limited power.

After skipping T cell sorting, the authors isolated total RNA from whole blood. With the 5' RACE reads reprocessed, TCRdb shows one record per CDR3 protein and no DNA. The record lists a few hundred thousand distinct CDR3 sequences, of which the ten most abundant hold around 2.5%. CDR1 and CDR2 from the germline V gene are SGHRS and YFSETQ. This CDR3 comprises 13 residues. Note on this clonotype: Antigen: not known.

This chain connects TRBV5-1 to TRBJ1-1. The specimen sequenced was blood. The sequence was collected from a human donor with ulcerative colitis or Crohn's disease, or a healthy co-twin of an affected twin (not recorded which). CDR3 amino acids: CASSSQKNTEAFF.